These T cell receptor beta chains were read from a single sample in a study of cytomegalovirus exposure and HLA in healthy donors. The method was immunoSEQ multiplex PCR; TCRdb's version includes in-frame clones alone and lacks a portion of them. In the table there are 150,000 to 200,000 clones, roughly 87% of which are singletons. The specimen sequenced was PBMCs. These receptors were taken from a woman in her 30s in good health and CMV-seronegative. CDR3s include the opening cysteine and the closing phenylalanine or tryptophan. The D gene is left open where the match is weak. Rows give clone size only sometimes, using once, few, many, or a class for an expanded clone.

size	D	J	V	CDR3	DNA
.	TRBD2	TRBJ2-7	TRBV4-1	CASSPPSGRTTYEQYF	TGCGCCAGCAGCCCCCCTAGCGGGAGGACCACCTACGAGCAGTACTTC
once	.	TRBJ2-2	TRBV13	CASSHLGPNTGELFF	TGTGCCAGCAGCCATTTGGGCCCGAACACCGGGGAGCTGTTTTTT
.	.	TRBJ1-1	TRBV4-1	CASSQGGTFGVTEAFF	TGCGCCAGCAGCCAAGGAGGGACTTTTGGGGTAACTGAAGCTTTCTTT
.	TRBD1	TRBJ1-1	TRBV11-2	CASSSTGGEGEAFF	TGTGCCAGCAGCTCGACAGGGGGGGAAGGTGAAGCTTTCTTT
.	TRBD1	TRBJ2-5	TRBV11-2	CASSLGTGWETQYF	TGTGCCAGCAGCTTAGGGACAGGTTGGGAGACCCAGTACTTC
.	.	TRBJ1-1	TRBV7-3	CASSLAGKNTEAFF	TGTGCCAGCAGCTTAGCAGGGAAGAACACTGAAGCTTTCTTT
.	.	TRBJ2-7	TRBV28	CASSLGLALGF	TGTGCCAGCAGTTTAGGCCTAGCGTTGGGCTTC
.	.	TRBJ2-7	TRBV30	CAWSVLAVGEQYF	TGTGCCTGGAGTGTTTTAGCGGTGGGCGAGCAGTACTTC
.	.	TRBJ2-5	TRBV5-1	CASRLAGTEETQYF	TGCGCCAGCAGGTTGGCGGGAACAGAAGAGACCCAGTACTTC
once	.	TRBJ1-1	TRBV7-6	CASSLSAGTEAFF	TGTGCCAGCAGCTTATCCGCCGGCACTGAAGCTTTCTTT
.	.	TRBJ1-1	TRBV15	CATSRSDTEAFF	TGTGCCACCAGCAGATCCGACACTGAAGCTTTCTTT
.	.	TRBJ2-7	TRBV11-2	CASSPADPLDEQYF	TGTGCCAGCAGCCCAGCGGATCCGCTCGACGAGCAGTACTTC
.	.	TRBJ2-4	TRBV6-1	CASTGDSRGKNIQYF	TGTGCCAGCACCGGGGACTCCCGAGGGAAAAACATTCAGTACTTC
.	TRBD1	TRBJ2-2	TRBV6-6	CASSPRDRGTGELFF	TGTGCCAGCAGCCCCCGGGACAGGGGCACCGGGGAGCTGTTTTTT
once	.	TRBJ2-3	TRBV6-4	CASNGYFTDTQYF	TGTGCCAGCAACGGGTACTTCACAGATACGCAGTATTTT
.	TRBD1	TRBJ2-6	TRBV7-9	CASSFRRKEQGAGANVLTF	TGTGCCAGCAGCTTTAGAAGGAAAGAACAGGGGGCTGGGGCCAACGTCCTGACTTTC
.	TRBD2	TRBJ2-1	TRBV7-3	CASSSRLANEQFF	TGTGCCAGCAGCTCTAGACTAGCGAATGAGCAGTTCTTC
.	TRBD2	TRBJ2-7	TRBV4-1	CASSHPGTSGYEQYF	TGCGCCAGCAGCCACCCCGGGACTAGCGGCTACGAGCAGTACTTC